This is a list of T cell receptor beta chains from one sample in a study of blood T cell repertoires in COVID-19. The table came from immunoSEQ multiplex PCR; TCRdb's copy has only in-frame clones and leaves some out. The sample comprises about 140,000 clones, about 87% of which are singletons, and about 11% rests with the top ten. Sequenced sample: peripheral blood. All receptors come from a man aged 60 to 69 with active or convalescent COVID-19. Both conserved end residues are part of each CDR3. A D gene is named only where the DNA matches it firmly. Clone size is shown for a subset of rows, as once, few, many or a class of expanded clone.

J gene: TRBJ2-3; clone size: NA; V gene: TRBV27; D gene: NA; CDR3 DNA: TGTGCCGTAGGGGCCGGGACAGATACGCAGTATTTT; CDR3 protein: CAVGAGTDTQYF
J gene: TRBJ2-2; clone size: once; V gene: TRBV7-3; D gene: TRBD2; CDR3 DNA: TGTGCCAGCAGCCACAGGCGGGAGTCCGGGGAGCTGTTTTTT; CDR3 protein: CASSHRRESGELFF
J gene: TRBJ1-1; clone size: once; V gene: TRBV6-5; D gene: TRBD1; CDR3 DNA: TGTGCCAGCAGTTGGGGCCGACAGGGGACGGGCACTGAAGCTTTCTTT; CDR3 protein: CASSWGRQGTGTEAFF
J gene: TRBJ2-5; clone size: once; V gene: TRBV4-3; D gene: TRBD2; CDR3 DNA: TGCGCCAGCAGCCACCCTTCGGGGATAAAACTAGCGGGACGATGGGGGGAGACCCAGTACTTC; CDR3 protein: CASSHPSGIKLAGRWGETQYF
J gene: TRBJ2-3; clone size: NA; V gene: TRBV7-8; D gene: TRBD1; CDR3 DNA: TGTGCCAGCAGCTCCCCCCGGCACAGGGGGTATACAGATACGCAGTATTTT; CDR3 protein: CASSSPRHRGYTDTQYF
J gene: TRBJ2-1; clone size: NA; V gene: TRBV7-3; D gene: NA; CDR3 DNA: TGTGCCAGCAGCCCCTCGCCTAGCTCCTACAATGAGCAGTTCTTC; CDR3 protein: CASSPSPSSYNEQFF
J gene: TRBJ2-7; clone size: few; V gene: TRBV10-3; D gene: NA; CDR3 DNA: TGTGCCATCAGTGGGGACACCCCCTACGAGCAGTACTTC; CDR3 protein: CAISGDTPYEQYF
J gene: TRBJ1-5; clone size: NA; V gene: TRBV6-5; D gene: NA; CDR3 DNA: TGTGCCAGCAGTTACTCAGGGGGGGGTCAGCCCCAGCATTTT; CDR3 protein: CASSYSGGGQPQHF
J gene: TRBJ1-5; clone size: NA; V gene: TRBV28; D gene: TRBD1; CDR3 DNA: TGTGCCAGCAGCGGGGGACAGGCGAGCAATCAGCCCCAGCATTTT; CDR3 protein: CASSGGQASNQPQHF
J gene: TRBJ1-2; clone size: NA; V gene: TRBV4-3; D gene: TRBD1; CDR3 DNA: TGCGCCAGCAGCCAGCGGCGGGACAGGGGCCCCTATGGCTACACCTTC; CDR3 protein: CASSQRRDRGPYGYTF
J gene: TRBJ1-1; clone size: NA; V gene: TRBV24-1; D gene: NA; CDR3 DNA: TGTGCCACCAGTGATTCAGGTAGGGGAAACACTGAAGCTTTCTTT; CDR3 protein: CATSDSGRGNTEAFF
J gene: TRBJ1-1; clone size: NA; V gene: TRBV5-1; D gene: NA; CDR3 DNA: TGCGCCAGCAGCCCTGGCGGAACGGGGAACACTGAAGCTTTCTTT; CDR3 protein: CASSPGGTGNTEAFF
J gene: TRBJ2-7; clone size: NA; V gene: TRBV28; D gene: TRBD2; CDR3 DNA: TGTGCCAGCAGCCACCCCCTAGCGGGATTCGACGAGCAGTACTTC; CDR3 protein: CASSHPLAGFDEQYF
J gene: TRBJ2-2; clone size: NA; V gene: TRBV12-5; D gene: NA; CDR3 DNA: TGTGCTAGTGGTTTGGGGACAGCGAACACCGGGGAGCTGTTTTTT; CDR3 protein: CASGLGTANTGELFF
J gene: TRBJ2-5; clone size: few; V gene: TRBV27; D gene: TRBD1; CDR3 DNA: TGTGCCAGCAGTCTTCAGGGTGGGGGGACAGGGTCGATGCAGACCCAGTACTTC; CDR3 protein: CASSLQGGGTGSMQTQYF
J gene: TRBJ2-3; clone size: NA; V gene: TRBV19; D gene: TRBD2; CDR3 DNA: TGTGCCAGTAGTGGGGCGCCGGGACTAGCGGGAGAGGTTGCAGATACGCAGTATTTT; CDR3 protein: CASSGAPGLAGEVADTQYF
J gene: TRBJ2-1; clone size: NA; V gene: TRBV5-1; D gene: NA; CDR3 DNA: TGCGCCAGCAACCGGGTGGTGGGAGCTAACTACAATGAGCAGTTCTTC; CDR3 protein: CASNRVVGANYNEQFF
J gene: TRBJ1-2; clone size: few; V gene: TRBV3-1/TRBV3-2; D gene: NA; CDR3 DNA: TGTGCCAGCAGCCAAGACTGGCAGACTCTAAGGGGCTACACCTTC; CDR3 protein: CASSQDWQTLRGYTF
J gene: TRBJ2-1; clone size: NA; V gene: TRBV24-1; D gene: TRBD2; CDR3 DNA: TGTGCCACCAGTGATAGGACTAGCGGTTACAATGAGCAGTTCTTC; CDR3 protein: CATSDRTSGYNEQFF
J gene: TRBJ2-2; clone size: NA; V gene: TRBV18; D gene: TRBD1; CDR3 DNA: TGTGCCAGCTCTCCAGGGACAGGGGACACCGGGGAGCTGTTTTTT; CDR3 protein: CASSPGTGDTGELFF
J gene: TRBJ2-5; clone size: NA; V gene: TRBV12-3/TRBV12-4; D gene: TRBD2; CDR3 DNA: TGTGCCAGCAGTTTGGGGGAGGGGGAGACCCAGTACTTC; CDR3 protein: CASSLGEGETQYF
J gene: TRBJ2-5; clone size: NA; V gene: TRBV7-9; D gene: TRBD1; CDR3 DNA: TGTGCCAGCAGCCCACCGGGACAGGGGGGAGAGACCCAGTACTTC; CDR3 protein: CASSPPGQGGETQYF
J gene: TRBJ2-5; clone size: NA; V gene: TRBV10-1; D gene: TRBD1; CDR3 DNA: TGCGCCAGCAGGGCTGGACAGGGGGAGACCCAGTACTTC; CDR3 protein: CASRAGQGETQYF
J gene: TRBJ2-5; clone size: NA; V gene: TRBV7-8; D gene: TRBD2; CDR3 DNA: TGTGCCAGCAGCTTCCGGCTTTCCGGGACTAGGGCAGAGACCCAGTACTTC; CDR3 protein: CASSFRLSGTRAETQYF
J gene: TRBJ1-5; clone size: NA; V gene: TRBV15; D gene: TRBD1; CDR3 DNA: TGTGCCACCGCAGCGGGACAGGGGGGACGAGGTCAGCCCCAGCATTTT; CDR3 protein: CATAAGQGGRGQPQHF
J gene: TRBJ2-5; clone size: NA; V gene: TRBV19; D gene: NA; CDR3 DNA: TGTGCCAGTAGTGCCCAGGAGGGAGCTGCCCAGTACTTC; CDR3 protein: CASSAQEGAAQYF
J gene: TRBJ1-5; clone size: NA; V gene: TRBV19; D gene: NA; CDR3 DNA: TGTGCCAGTAGTACAGGATGGCAGCCCCAGCATTTT; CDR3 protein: CASSTGWQPQHF
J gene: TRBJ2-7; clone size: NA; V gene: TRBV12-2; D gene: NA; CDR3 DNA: TGTGCAAGTCGGTGGGTGACGGGGAGACCCGTCTCCTACGAGCAGTACTTC; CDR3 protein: CASRWVTGRPVSYEQYF
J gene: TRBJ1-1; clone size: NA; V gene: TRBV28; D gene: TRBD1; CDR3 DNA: TGTGCCAGTGCCCGGGACAGGGTAGAGGATGAAGCTTTCTTT; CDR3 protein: CASARDRVEDEAFF
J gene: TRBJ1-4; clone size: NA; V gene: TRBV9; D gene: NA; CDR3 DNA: TGTGCCAGCAGCGTCCTTCATGGGGGAGGCGAAAAACTGTTTTTT; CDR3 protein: CASSVLHGGGEKLFF
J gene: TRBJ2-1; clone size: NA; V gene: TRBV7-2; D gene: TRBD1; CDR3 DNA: TGTGCCAGCAGGCCCCCAGGGGGCTATACCGATGAGCAGTTCTTC; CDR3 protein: CASRPPGGYTDEQFF
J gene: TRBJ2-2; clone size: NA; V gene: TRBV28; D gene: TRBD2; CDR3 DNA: TGTGCCAGCAGACGACTAGCGGGAGCGAACACCGGGGAGCTGTTTTTT; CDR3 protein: CASRRLAGANTGELFF
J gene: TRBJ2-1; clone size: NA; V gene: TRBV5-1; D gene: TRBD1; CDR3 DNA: TGCGCCAGCAGCTTGAAGGCCGGACAGGGGGGCCATGAGCAGTTCTTC; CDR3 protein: CASSLKAGQGGHEQFF
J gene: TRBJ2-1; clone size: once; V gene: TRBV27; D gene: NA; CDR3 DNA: TGTGCCAGCAGTTTAAGACTAATAAAATACAATGAGCAGTTCTTC; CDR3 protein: CASSLRLIKYNEQFF
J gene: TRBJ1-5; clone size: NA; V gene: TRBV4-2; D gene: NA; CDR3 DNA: TGTGCCAGCAGCCAAGATGAGGGTGGGGTGACATTGCCCCAGCATTTT; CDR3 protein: CASSQDEGGVTLPQHF
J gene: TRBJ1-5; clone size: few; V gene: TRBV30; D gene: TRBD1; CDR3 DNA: TGTGCCTGGTCCGGGACAGGGGCTTATCAGCCCCAGCATTTT; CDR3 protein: CAWSGTGAYQPQHF
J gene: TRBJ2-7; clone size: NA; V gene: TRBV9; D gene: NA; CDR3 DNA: TGTGCCAGCAGCGTGAGCGAGACTGGCTCCTACGAGCAGTACTTC; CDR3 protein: CASSVSETGSYEQYF
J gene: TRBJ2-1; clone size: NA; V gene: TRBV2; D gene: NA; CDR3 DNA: TGTGCCAGCAGCCCGCTAGCTCTCTATGGTGAGCAGTTCTTC; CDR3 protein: CASSPLALYGEQFF
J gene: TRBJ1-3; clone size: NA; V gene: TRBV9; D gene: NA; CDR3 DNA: TGTGCCAGCAGCCTAAGGGGTTATAGTGGAAACACCATATATTTT; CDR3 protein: CASSLRGYSGNTIYF
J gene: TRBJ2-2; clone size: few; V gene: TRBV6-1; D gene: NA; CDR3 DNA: TGTGCCAGCAGTGAATTTCACAGATACACCGGGGAGCTGTTTTTT; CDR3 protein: CASSEFHRYTGELFF
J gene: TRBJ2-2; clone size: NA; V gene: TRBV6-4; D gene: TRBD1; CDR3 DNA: TGTGCCAGCAGCCGAGAGGGACAGAGCACCGGGGAGCTGTTTTTT; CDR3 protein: CASSREGQSTGELFF
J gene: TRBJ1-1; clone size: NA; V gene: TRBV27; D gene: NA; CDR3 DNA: TGTGCCAGCAGTTTAGGACTGACGAACACTGAAGCTTTCTTT; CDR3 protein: CASSLGLTNTEAFF
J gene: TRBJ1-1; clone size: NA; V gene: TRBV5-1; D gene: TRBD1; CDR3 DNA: TGCGCCAGCAGCCAAAGGACAGGGGGCGCCCGGGCTTTCTTT; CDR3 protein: CASSQRTGGARAFF
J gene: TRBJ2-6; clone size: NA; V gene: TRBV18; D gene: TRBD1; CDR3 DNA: TGTGCCAGCTCACCTCGACAGGGCGCTGGGGCCAACGTCCTGACTTTC; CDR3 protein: CASSPRQGAGANVLTF
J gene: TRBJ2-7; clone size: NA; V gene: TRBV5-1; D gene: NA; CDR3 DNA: TGCGCCAGCAGCTGGGGCGCCCTCTACGAGCAGTACTTC; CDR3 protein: CASSWGALYEQYF
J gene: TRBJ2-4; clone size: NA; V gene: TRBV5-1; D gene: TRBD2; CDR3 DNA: TGCGCCACAGGGGCGGGAGGGCCCGGTAACATTCAGTACTTC; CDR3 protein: CATGAGGPGNIQYF
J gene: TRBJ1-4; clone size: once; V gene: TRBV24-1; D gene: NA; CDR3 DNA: TGTGCCACCAGAACCCCTGCGGCAAGGGGAACTAATGAAAAACTGTTTTTT; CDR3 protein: CATRTPAARGTNEKLFF
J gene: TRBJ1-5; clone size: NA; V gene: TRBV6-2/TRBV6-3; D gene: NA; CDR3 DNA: TGTGCCAGCAGTTACGGCCGGAGGAACAATCAGCCCCAGCATTTT; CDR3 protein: CASSYGRRNNQPQHF
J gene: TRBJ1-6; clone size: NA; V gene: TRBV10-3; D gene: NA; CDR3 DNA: TGTGCCATCAGCGCAGGGAATTCACCCCTCCACTTT; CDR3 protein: CAISAGNSPLHF
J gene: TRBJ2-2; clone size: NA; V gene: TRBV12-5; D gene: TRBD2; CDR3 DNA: TGTGCTAGTGGTTTGGTAGTCGTTAGCGGGAGGCCTGCCACCGGGGAGCTGTTTTTT; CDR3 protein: CASGLVVVSGRPATGELFF
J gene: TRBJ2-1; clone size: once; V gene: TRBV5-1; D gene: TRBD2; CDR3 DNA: TGCGCCAGCAGCCCACGGACTAGTTCCGACTATGAGCAGTTCTTC; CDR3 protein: CASSPRTSSDYEQFF
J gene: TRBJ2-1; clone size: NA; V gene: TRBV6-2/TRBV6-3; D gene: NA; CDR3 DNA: TGTGCCAGCAGTTACGCTTCGCGGGGTGCCTACAATGAGCAGTTCTTC; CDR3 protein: CASSYASRGAYNEQFF
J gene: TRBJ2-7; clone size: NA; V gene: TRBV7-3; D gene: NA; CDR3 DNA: TGTGCCAGCAGCCCTCGTGTCGGAGCCCGGGAGGAGCAGTACTTC; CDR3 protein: CASSPRVGAREEQYF
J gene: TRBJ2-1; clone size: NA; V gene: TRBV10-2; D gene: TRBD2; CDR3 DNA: TGCGCCAGCAGCAGCAGCGGGACGATTTACAATGAGCAGTTCTTC; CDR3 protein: CASSSSGTIYNEQFF
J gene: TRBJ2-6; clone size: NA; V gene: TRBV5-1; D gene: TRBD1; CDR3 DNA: TGCGCCAGCAGCCATCGACAGGGAAACTCTGGGGCCAACGTCCTGACTTTC; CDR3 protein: CASSHRQGNSGANVLTF
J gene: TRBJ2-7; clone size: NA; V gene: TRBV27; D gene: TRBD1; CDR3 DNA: TGTGCCAGCAGTTTTAAGGCAGGGGGCGGGTACGAGCAGTACTTC; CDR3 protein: CASSFKAGGGYEQYF
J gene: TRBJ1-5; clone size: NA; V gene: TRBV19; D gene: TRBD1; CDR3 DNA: TGTGCCAGTAGTATGACAGGGATTAAGCAGCCCCAGCATTTT; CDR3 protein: CASSMTGIKQPQHF